A single sample gave rise to the 25 T cell receptor beta chains below, sequenced in a study of identifying expanded T cells in peripheral blood. Some clones are missing from TCRdb's copy, which holds only in-frame ones; the method was immunoSEQ multiplex PCR. The sample lists over 70,000 clones; approximately 90% were seen once. Sequences were obtained from blood. The receptors derive from a person aged 18 to 75 in good health.

CDR3 protein: CASKWLGFAAEAFF. The CDR3 nucleotides read TGTGCCAGCAAATGGTTAGGGTTTGCAGCTGAAGCTTTCTTT. This chain joins TRBV7-2 and TRBJ1-1; D not resolved. With 7 bases removed from V and 6 bases from J, the gap between germline ends came to 18 bases. The CDR3 runs 14 residues. Looked up from germline, CDR1 is SGHTA and CDR2 is FQGNSA.

The gene calls are TRBV5-1 and TRBJ2-7, with TRBD1 identical over 11 bases. The trim removed 0 bases at V and 5 bases at J, leaving 4 bases unmatched. The CDR3 is 15 amino acids. Germline CDR1 SGHRS, CDR2 YFSETQ. This CDR3 is CASSLEGQGGNEQYF. CDR3 sequence (DNA): TGCGCCAGCAGCTTGGAGGGACAGGGGGGCAACGAGCAGTACTTC.

The CDR3 protein is CASSQEYRVQGYTF. CDR3 DNA sequence: TGCGCCAGCAGCCAAGAGTATAGGGTTCAGGGCTACACCTTC. The chain has TRBV4-3 and TRBJ1-2; D uncertain. Trimming pared 0 bases from V and 8 bases from J, leaving 13 bases between. Germline V gene data show CDR1 as LGHNA and CDR2 as YSLEER. CDR3 length: 14 amino acids.

This clone showed up just a few times. The CDR3: CASSLMDSSSPLHF. The DNA for the CDR3 is TGCGCCAGCAGCCTAATGGACAGTTCGTCACCCCTCCACTTT. The rearrangement links TRBV5-1 to TRBJ1-6; D may be TRBD1 (6 bases). This CDR3 spans 14 amino acids. Trimming took 4 bases from V and 10 from J, leaving 15 bases between them. Germline V lookup: CDR1 SGHRS, CDR2 YFSETQ.

The chain has TRBV27 and TRBJ1-3; the D gene is possibly TRBD1 (5 bases). Trimming shortened V by 2 bases and J by 2 bases, and 10 bases separated the two germline ends. CDR3 size: 15 residues. Germline CDR1 is MNHEY and CDR2 is SMNVEV (reference sequence). The CDR3 sequence is CASSLLGDPGNTIYF. The CDR3 DNA reads TGTGCCAGCAGTTTACTGGGGGACCCTGGAAACACCATATATTTT.

The chain couples TRBV5-5 to TRBJ1-6, with TRBD1 matching 8 bases. This CDR3 contains 15 residues. In germline, CDR1 is SGHKS, CDR2 YYEKEE (reference sequence). J was trimmed by 9 bases and V by 0 bases; bases with no gene match: 5. CDR3 nucleotide sequence: TGTGCCAGCAGCTTGGTAGGACAGGGCGGTTCACCCCTCCACTTT. Amino acids: CASSLVGQGGSPLHF.

In this sample, this clone turned up once. V and J are TRBV19 and TRBJ1-1; 9 positions match TRBD1. Germline V lookup: CDR1 LNHDA, CDR2 SQIVND (reference sequence). The length of the CDR3 is 16 residues. After removal of 6 bases from V and 0 bases from J, the junction contained 8 bases not matched to a gene. The CDR3 DNA follows: TGTGCCAGTAGAGTGGGGACAGGGACTATGAACACTGAAGCTTTCTTT. This codes for CASRVGTGTMNTEAFF.

This clone showed up just once. The chain is built from TRBV28 and TRBJ1-1; TRBD1 is a possible D gene (5 bases). The ends were cut back, 6 bases at V and 10 bases at J, with 12 bases in the middle. Germline CDR1 reads MDHEN; CDR2 reads SYDVKM. The CDR3 spans 11 residues. In DNA form, the CDR3 reads TGTGCCAGCAGCCTTGGGAGGGGAGCTTTCTTT. Translating it yields CASSLGRGAFF.

The rearrangement joins TRBV13 to TRBJ1-2; D gene unclear. This CDR3 is 14 amino acids long. Germline values: CDR1 PRHDT, CDR2 FYEKMQ (reference sequence). The germline V and J ends were trimmed by 3 bases and 4 bases, with 12 bases remaining between them. The DNA for the CDR3 is TGTGCCAGCAGCTTCCGAGGGAATCCCTATGGCTACACCTTC. It encodes CASSFRGNPYGYTF. Supplemented by reference TRBV13 and TRBJ1-2, the full variable domain reads AAGVIQSPRHLIKEKRETATLKCYPIPRHDTVYWYQQGPGQDPQFLISFYEKMQSDKGSIPDRFSAQQFSDYHSELNMSSLELGDSALYFCASSFRGNPYGYTFGSGTRLTVV.

The chain employs TRBV28 and TRBJ1-1; a possible D gene is TRBD1 (5 bases). This CDR3 comprises 15 residues. V gave up 6 bases and J gave up 4 bases, with 18 bases separating them. Per germline, CDR1 MDHEN and CDR2 SYDVKM. CDR3 coding DNA: TGTGCCAGCAGCGACTTACAGGCCGTTAGCACTGAAGCTTTCTTT. Its translation is CASSDLQAVSTEAFF. The entire variable domain, with the rest obtained from reference TRBV28 and TRBJ1-1, is as follows: DVKVTQSSRYLVKRTGEKVFLECVQDMDHENMFWYRQDPGLGLRLIYFSYDVKMKEKGDIPEGYSVSREKKERFSLILESASTNQTSMYLCASSDLQAVSTEAFFGQGTRLTVV.

This clone has a single count. This chain joins TRBV6-5 and TRBJ1-4; D may be TRBD1 (6 bases). The CDR3 is made up of 15 amino acids. Germline V lookup: CDR1 MNHEY, CDR2 SVGAGI. V lost 4 bases and J 4 bases, leaving 13 bases between the germline ends. The CDR3 here is CASSSAGADNEKLFF. The CDR3 DNA sequence: TGTGCCAGCAGTTCCGCAGGGGCGGATAATGAAAAACTGTTTTTT.

This chain connects TRBV6-1 to TRBJ1-1; 7 bases are shared with TRBD1. Germline values: CDR1 MNHNS, CDR2 SASEGT. The CDR3 loop spans 13 amino acids. The V and J ends lost 6 bases and 4 bases, in that order; junction bases with no gene match: 5. The CDR3 loop reads CASRTGSSTEAFF. Here the CDR3 DNA reads TGTGCCAGCAGGACAGGGTCGAGCACTGAAGCTTTCTTT.

V is TRBV7-9 and J is TRBJ1-2, with D perhaps matching TRBD1 (5 bases). The germline V gene encodes CDR1 SEHNR and CDR2 FQNEAQ (reference sequence). Deletions cut 7 bases from V and 3 bases from J, with 27 bases between. CDR3 size: 18 residues. Written as DNA, the CDR3 is TGTGCCAGCACCATTTGGGGGATGGGAACAGAGGGACACTATGGCTACACCTTC. It is translated as CASTIWGMGTEGHYGYTF.

This chain links TRBV9 with TRBJ2-1, with TRBD1 matching 11 bases. CDR3 length: 14 residues. Germline V gene lookup returns CDR1 SGDLS and CDR2 YYNGEE. The V and J ends lost 3 bases and 9 bases, in that order; junction bases with no gene match: 5. The CDR3 DNA is TGTGCCAGCAGCGCAGGACAGGGGGCGAGTGAGCAGTTCTTC. Its translation is CASSAGQGASEQFF.

The chain employs TRBV6-1 and TRBJ2-7, with D perhaps assigned TRBD1 or TRBD2 (5 bases each). V lost 2 bases and J 0 bases, leaving 20 bases between the germline ends. The CDR3 covers 18 residues. Germline-derived CDR1 and CDR2 are MNHNS and SASEGT. CDR3 protein: CASSEQRWGTLPSYEQYF. CDR3 bases: TGTGCCAGCAGTGAACAGAGGTGGGGGACGCTACCCTCCTACGAGCAGTACTTC.

The DNA of the CDR3 is TGTGCCAGCAGCTTAGATACAGGGGGTTCACCCCTCCACTTT. Translated, it gives CASSLDTGGSPLHF. V usage is TRBV7-9 and J usage is TRBJ1-6; 8 nucleotides line up with TRBD1. The CDR3 length is 14 residues. Germline V gene lookup returns CDR1 SEHNR and CDR2 FQNEAQ (reference sequence). J gave up 9 bases and V 1 base, and 2 bases lay outside the gene matches.

The chain is built from TRBV5-1 and TRBJ2-3, with a tentative D call TRBD2 (5 bases). Trimming removed 7 bases at V and 0 bases at J, with 9 bases between. This CDR3 comprises 13 residues. The germline gives CDR1 SGHRS, CDR2 YFSETQ. The CDR3: CASAGSSTDTQYF. Here the CDR3 DNA reads TGCGCCAGCGCGGGTTCTAGCACAGATACGCAGTATTTT.

This clone was counted a few times. The chain uses TRBV18 and TRBJ2-7; D perhaps matches TRBD2 (5 bases). CDR1 and CDR2 from the germline V gene are KGHSH and LQKENI. The CDR3 consists of 15 residues. Trimming took 6 bases from V and 3 from J, leaving 18 bases between them. Here the CDR3 reads CASSKAVQSIYEQYF. The CDR3 DNA reads as TGTGCCAGCTCGAAAGCGGTCCAATCAATCTACGAGCAGTACTTC.

This clone was picked up one time. This rearrangement joins TRBV25-1 to TRBJ1-2, with TRBD1 identical over 7 bases. The V and J ends lost 2 bases and 8 bases, in that order; junction bases with no gene match: 8. The CDR3 runs to 14 residues. Germline CDR1 and CDR2: MGHDK and SYGVNS. CDR3 nucleotides: TGTGCCAGCAGTGAAAGACAGGGTAGGAGGGGCTACACCTTC. Its translation: CASSERQGRRGYTF.

V is TRBV7-9 and J is TRBJ1-2; possible D gene TRBD1, 5 bases. V lost 1 base, J lost 5 bases, and 8 bases lay in between. CDR1 is SEHNR, CDR2 FQNEAQ, per germline (reference sequence). The CDR3 has 13 residues. CDR3 in amino acids: CASSLVQGYGYTF. The CDR3 region has the DNA TGTGCCAGCAGCTTAGTCCAGGGTTATGGCTACACCTTC. The variable domain in full, with the rest retrieved from reference TRBV7-9 and TRBJ1-2, is DTGVSQNPRHKITKRGQNVTFRCDPISEHNRLYWYRQTLGQGPEFLTYFQNEAQLEKSRLLSDRFSAERPKGSFSTLEIQRTEQGDSAMYLCASSLVQGYGYTFGSGTRLTVV.

The CDR3 here is CASSARGRRRTYGYTF. The CDR3 DNA reads as TGTGCCAGCTCCGCGAGGGGGCGCAGGAGGACCTATGGCTACACCTTC. This sequence joins TRBV27 and TRBJ1-2; 7 nucleotides line up with TRBD1. Germline trimming cut 8 bases from V and 4 bases from J; bases unmatched to any gene: 16. This CDR3 comprises 16 residues. Germline CDR1 MNHEY, CDR2 SMNVEV (reference sequence).

This clone has only one observation. This chain links TRBV7-6 with TRBJ2-3; D not certain. With 1 base removed from V and 0 bases from J, the gap between germline ends came to 11 bases. The CDR3 extends over 16 amino acids. The germline V gene has CDR1 SGHVS and CDR2 FNYEAQ. The CDR3 spells CASSLVSVRSTDTQYF. Written as DNA, the CDR3 is TGTGCCAGCAGCTTAGTGAGCGTACGTAGCACAGATACGCAGTATTTT.

The chain recombines TRBV19 with TRBJ1-2, with 8 bases fitting TRBD1. Trimming took 5 bases from V and 5 from J; bases not matched to a gene: 10. CDR3 size: 15 residues. CDR1 is LNHDA and CDR2 is SQIVND in the germline V gene (reference sequence). The CDR3 reads CASSSTPGTGYGYTF. The CDR3 region has the DNA TGTGCCAGTAGTTCAACCCCCGGGACAGGATATGGCTACACCTTC.

The chain carries TRBV11-1 and TRBJ2-5; TRBD2 might be the D (5 bases). The germline CDR1 and CDR2 sequences are SGHAT and FQDESV (reference sequence). V was cut by 5 bases and J by 1 base, with 17 bases left in between. The CDR3 length is 16 residues. The CDR3 sequence: CASSPTTRPLQETQYF. The CDR3 DNA reads TGTGCCAGCAGCCCAACCACTAGACCCCTCCAAGAGACCCAGTACTTC. Complete variable domain (other parts from reference TRBV11-1 and TRBJ2-5): EAEVAQSPRYKITEKSQAVAFWCDPISGHATLYWYRQILGQGPELLVQFQDESVVDDSQLPKDRFSAERLKGVDSTLKIQPAELGDSAMYLCASSPTTRPLQETQYFGPGTRLLVL.

This sequence joins TRBV15 and TRBJ2-5; D ambiguous. Germline CDR1 LNHNV, CDR2 YYDKDF (reference sequence). Trimming stripped 0 bases from V and 7 bases from J, with 15 bases between. The CDR3 is 15 residues long. The CDR3 loop is CATSRDHTQQRTQYF. The CDR3 DNA reads TGTGCCACCAGCAGAGATCATACCCAACAACGGACCCAGTACTTC.